What follows describes a single TCR beta chain. This clonotype was recorded many times. Its antigen is not yet known. Within one base of it there is no much larger clone, and no base qualities were kept. This sample is part of a study of regulatory T cells in long-lasting Graves disease (dated by TCRdb to the early 2020s). Regarding the research as a whole: Patients with newly diagnosed Graves' disease had been on antithyroid drugs for under 3 months. The study was registered as a clinical trial and conducted in China. A total of 33 samples underwent TCR sequencing: approximately 13 from persistent and some 20 from newly diagnosed Graves' disease patients. Peripheral blood TCR sequencing and RNA sequencing compared persistent Graves' disease patients with newly diagnosed Graves' disease patients. Overall study outcomes, separate from this receptor: Only the TCR beta chain was sequenced and analyzed. A larger number of public clonotypes was shared among persistent patients (about 2,700) than among newly diagnosed patients (about 990). Compared with newly diagnosed patients, patients with persistent Graves' disease had lower TCR Shannon entropy and fewer highly expanded clones, which suggests clonal expansion. The authors acknowledged the small sample size as a limitation that may reduce accuracy. Persistent disease showed preferential use of TRBV28, TRBJ1-2 and TRBJ2-5, whereas newly diagnosed disease favored TRBV20-1 and TRBJ2-1. Peripheral blood alone was examined, since thyroid tissue, which constituted the primary lesion, could not be accessed.

From the cysteine up to the phenylalanine, the CDR3 has a length of 14 residues. Only the CDR3 DNA stays, 42 bases, in frame from base 1. From V the trimming removes 8 bases and from J it removes 4 bases, while the gene matches leave 10 bases of the junction unaccounted for. The germline V gene encodes CDR1 SQVTM and CDR2 ANQGSEA. The library was obtained by multiplex PCR. The instrument given in TCRdb is Illumina HiSeq 4000. CDR3 regions were amplified by Arm-PCR with iRepertoire HTBI primers to construct TCR beta libraries. Before sequencing, the PCR products went through gel purification. In the paper's pipeline: Gene usage analysis of CDR3 amino acid clonotypes used the 60 to 80 TRBV and some 15 TRBJ segments found across samples. Filtered high-quality paired reads were merged into contigs using COPE and FqMerger. BLAST was used to align contigs to IMGT TRBV, TRBD and TRBJ reference genes, with CDR3 defined following IMGT. Clonotypes above 0.1% frequency were classified as highly expanded clones. Shannon entropy was used to measure repertoire diversity, and the Gini coefficient was used to measure V-J evenness. Public clonotypes were defined as clonotypes shared by more than one individual. TCRdb passed the public sequencing reads through fastp at Q25 and MiXCR, retaining productive beta sequences. Each CDR3 protein appears once, grouped with its most common genes and DNA. The V and J calls here are based on TCRdb, not the publication. The sample profile shows 250,000 or so distinct CDR3 sequences; just over 20% of them were found once. More than 11% of the sample is taken by the ten largest.

The intended sense of this specimen's time point label: newly diagnosed GD, antithyroid drugs for less than 3 months. For both TCR sequencing and RNA sequencing, RNA was extracted from PBMCs using TRIzol. Graves' disease was diagnosed according to American Thyroid Association guidelines. Patients were recruited from an endocrinology department in Xi'an, China. Each patient gave roughly 10 milliliters of peripheral blood, collected in an EDTA anticoagulant tube. PBMCs were isolated by Ficoll Paque Plus density gradient separation without further T cell sorting. RNA quality was checked with an Agilent 2100 Bioanalyzer and agarose gel, and concentration with a NanoDrop 2000.

This specimen consisted of peripheral blood mononuclear cells (PBMCs), obtained at new diagnosis, from a patient treated with antithyroid drugs. The chain was built from TRBV29-1 and TRBJ2-5, with TRBD1 identical over 10 junction bases. This TCR was sampled from a female donor with Graves disease. This receptor has the CDR3 CSLWTGQGGETQYF. Read as DNA, the sequence is TGCAGCCTCTGGACCGGACAGGGGGGAGAGACCCAGTACTTC.